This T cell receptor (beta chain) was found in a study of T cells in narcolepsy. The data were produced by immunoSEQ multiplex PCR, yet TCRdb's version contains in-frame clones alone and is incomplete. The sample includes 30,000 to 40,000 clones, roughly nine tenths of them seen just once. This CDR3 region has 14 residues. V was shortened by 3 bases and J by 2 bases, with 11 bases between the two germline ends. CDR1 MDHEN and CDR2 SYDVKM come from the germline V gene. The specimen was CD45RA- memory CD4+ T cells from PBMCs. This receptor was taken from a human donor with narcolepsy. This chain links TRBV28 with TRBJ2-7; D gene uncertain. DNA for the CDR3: TGTGCCAGCAGTTTTGCAGGAGCACCCTACGAGCAGTACTTC. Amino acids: CASSFAGAPYEQYF.